This T cell receptor (beta chain) came from a study of Ad26.COV2.S vaccination and SARS-CoV-2 variants. Background on the study: It was the COV1001 Ad26.COV2.S trial arm that included the donor.

Germline CDR1 reads MNHEY; CDR2 reads SVGEGT. The CDR3 consists of 17 residues. Trimming cost V 0 bases and J 2 bases; bases outside gene matches: 4. Treatment: some 19 received Ad26.COV2.S at low or high dose, single or two shots; 5 received placebo; per-sample allocation not given. Repertoires come from day 63 after the first vaccine or placebo injection. TCRdb keeps only in-frame clones here, not all; method: immunoSEQ multiplex PCR. The repertoire has about 330,000 clones, roughly 88% of them found once; the top ten carry approximately 5.8%. The chain joins TRBV6-2 or TRBV6-3 to TRBJ2-2; 9 nucleotides agree with TRBD1. The source is a person aged 18-60 years who received the Ad26.COV2.S COVID-19 vaccine or a placebo. The sample consisted of peripheral blood, taken in a trial of Ad26.COV2.S vaccine versus placebo. CDR3 residues: CASSYSPGQGNTGELFF. The CDR3 nucleotides read TGTGCCAGCAGTTACTCACCGGGACAGGGTAACACCGGGGAGCTGTTTTTT.